The source of this T cell receptor (beta chain) is a study of T cell changes during pregnancy in multiple sclerosis. The repertoire was sequenced with immunoSEQ multiplex PCR; TCRdb's copy has only in-frame clones and lacks some. Of 50,000 to 65,000 clones listed, roughly 90% are singletons. The CDR3 contains 15 residues. Germline CDR1 MRHNA, CDR2 SNTAGT. Between the trimmed V and J ends, which lost 0 bases and 0 bases, there was a span of 6 bases. The clonotype comes from a female donor with multiple sclerosis, enrolled in a pregnancy study. V usage is TRBV6-4 and J usage is TRBJ2-1, with D possibly matching TRBD1 (6 bases). The source was peripheral blood, collected in the first trimester of pregnancy. CDR3 residues: CASSDSQGSYNEQFF. The CDR3 bases are TGTGCCAGCAGTGACTCACAGGGCTCCTACAATGAGCAGTTCTTC.